These T cell receptor beta chains were read from a single sample in a study of T cells in Graves' hyperthyroidism and ophthalmopathy. MiXCR, run by TCRdb on the multiplex PCR reads, gives a single entry per CDR3 protein. This sample carries about 640,000 distinct CDR3 sequences, more than 20% of them seen once, and the ten largest clones take roughly 30%. The sequenced material came from blood. These receptors were taken from a man in his thirties or forties with Graves' ophthalmopathy. Each CDR3 is given with its conserved first and last residue. Each record gives: D gene, clone size, V gene, CDR3 length, J gene, CDR3 protein, CDR3 DNA. D genes are given only for firm matches. Clone size is shown for a subset of rows, as once, few, many or a class of expanded clone.

D: TRBD1
size: NA
V: TRBV7-9
length: 13
J: TRBJ1-1
CDR3: CASSTLGQEGAFF
DNA: TGTGCCAGCAGCACACTCGGACAGGAGGGAGCTTTCTTT

D: NA
size: NA
V: TRBV25-1
length: 11
J: TRBJ2-7
CDR3: CASRIGGEQYF
DNA: TGTGCCAGTAGAATCGGAGGCGAGCAGTACTTC

D: NA
size: NA
V: TRBV25-1
length: 12
J: TRBJ1-1
CDR3: CASSESGMGAFF
DNA: TGTGCCAGCAGTGAATCGGGAATGGGAGCTTTCTTT

D: TRBD1
size: few
V: TRBV14
length: 13
J: TRBJ1-1
CDR3: CASSPRDSDEAFF
DNA: TGTGCCAGCAGCCCCCGGGACAGCGACGAAGCTTTCTTT

D: NA
size: NA
V: TRBV4-2
length: 15
J: TRBJ1-1
CDR3: CASSHGQTLNTEAFF
DNA: TGTGCCAGCAGCCACGGACAAACTTTGAACACTGAAGCTTTCTTT

D: NA
size: NA
V: TRBV7-9
length: 12
J: TRBJ2-1
CDR3: CASSLGRWEQFF
DNA: TGTGCCAGCAGCTTAGGTAGGTGGGAGCAGTTCTTC

D: NA
size: many
V: TRBV7-9
length: 15
J: TRBJ2-3
CDR3: CASSSEAFRTDTQYF
DNA: TGTGCCAGCAGCTCCGAGGCGTTTAGGACAGATACGCAGTATTTT

D: NA
size: few
V: TRBV5-1
length: 12
J: TRBJ1-2
CDR3: CASSPSGGDYTF
DNA: TGCGCCAGCAGCCCTTCCGGGGGTGACTACACCTTC

D: TRBD2
size: NA
V: TRBV19
length: 21
J: TRBJ2-1
CDR3: CASSRIPGTRGPRGSYNEQFF
DNA: TGTGCCAGTAGTAGAATCCCCGGGACTAGAGGCCCGAGGGGCTCCTACAATGAGCAGTTCTTC

D: NA
size: few
V: TRBV2
length: 12
J: TRBJ2-3
CDR3: CASRGDADTQYF
DNA: TGTGCCAGCAGGGGCGACGCAGATACGCAGTATTTT

D: NA
size: many
V: TRBV30
length: 15
J: TRBJ2-5
CDR3: CAWSVLAATFGTQYF
DNA: TGTGCCTGGAGTGTACTAGCTGCTACCTTTGGGACCCAGTACTTC

D: NA
size: many
V: TRBV20-1
length: 14
J: TRBJ2-3
CDR3: CSAILGGSTDTQYF
DNA: TGCAGTGCTATTCTTGGCGGTAGCACAGATACGCAGTATTTT

D: TRBD1
size: NA
V: TRBV20-1
length: 18
J: TRBJ2-4
CDR3: CSASGPGQGSYSKNIQYF
DNA: TGCAGTGCTAGTGGGCCGGGACAGGGAAGTTATAGCAAAAACATTCAGTACTTC

D: TRBD1
size: NA
V: TRBV27
length: 16
J: TRBJ2-3
CDR3: CASSFFPGQGTDTQYF
DNA: TGTGCCAGCAGTTTTTTTCCGGGACAGGGGACGGATACGCAGTATTTT

D: TRBD2
size: many
V: TRBV7-2
length: 16
J: TRBJ2-1
CDR3: CASSSWTSGIYNEQFF
DNA: TGTGCCAGCAGCTCATGGACTAGCGGGATATACAATGAGCAGTTCTTC

D: TRBD1
size: NA
V: TRBV5-6
length: 15
J: TRBJ2-1
CDR3: CASSPIGTEYNEQFF
DNA: TGTGCCAGCAGCCCTATCGGGACAGAATACAATGAGCAGTTCTTC

D: TRBD2
size: NA
V: TRBV7-3
length: 15
J: TRBJ2-1
CDR3: CASSSPAGADNEQFF
DNA: TGTGCCAGCAGCTCACCAGCGGGGGCCGACAATGAGCAGTTCTTC

D: TRBD1
size: many
V: TRBV5-1
length: 14
J: TRBJ1-4
CDR3: CASSEGQTNEKLFF
DNA: TGCGCCAGCAGTGAGGGACAGACGAATGAAAAACTGTTTTTT

D: NA
size: few
V: TRBV6-1
length: 16
J: TRBJ1-5
CDR3: CASSEWGIGSNQPQHF
DNA: TGTGCCAGCAGTGAATGGGGAATTGGGAGCAATCAGCCCCAGCATTTT

D: TRBD2
size: NA
V: TRBV6-5
length: 17
J: TRBJ2-7
CDR3: CASSYQSSGRGNYEQYF
DNA: TGTGCCAGCAGTTACCAATCAAGCGGGAGAGGGAACTACGAGCAGTACTTC

D: TRBD1
size: NA
V: TRBV5-1
length: 15
J: TRBJ2-3
CDR3: CASSPTGSTTDTQYF
DNA: TGCGCCAGCAGCCCGACAGGGAGTACCACAGATACGCAGTATTTT

D: TRBD1
size: few
V: TRBV20-1
length: 14
J: TRBJ2-7
CDR3: CSASPTGDRYEQYF
DNA: TGCAGTGCTAGCCCGACAGGGGATCGGTACGAGCAGTACTTC

D: TRBD2
size: few
V: TRBV10-3
length: 16
J: TRBJ2-2
CDR3: CAISEYGTSGTGELFF
DNA: TGTGCCATCAGTGAGTACGGGACTAGCGGCACCGGGGAGCTGTTTTTT

D: NA
size: NA
V: TRBV9
length: 14
J: TRBJ2-1
CDR3: CASSVGGTANEQFF
DNA: TGTGCCAGCAGCGTGGGCGGGACGGCCAATGAGCAGTTCTTC

D: NA
size: few
V: TRBV20-1
length: 14
J: TRBJ2-6
CDR3: CSARADPGANVLTF
DNA: TGCAGTGCTAGAGCGGATCCTGGGGCCAACGTCCTGACTTTC

D: TRBD1
size: NA
V: TRBV6-1
length: 14
J: TRBJ2-7
CDR3: CASSGWTGAYEQYF
DNA: TGTGCCAGCAGTGGATGGACAGGGGCCTACGAGCAGTACTTC

D: TRBD2
size: many
V: TRBV15
length: 16
J: TRBJ2-1
CDR3: CATSRAVIAGKNEQFF
DNA: TGTGCCACCAGCAGAGCTGTAATAGCGGGAAAAAATGAGCAGTTCTTC

D: NA
size: NA
V: TRBV19
length: 15
J: TRBJ2-6
CDR3: CASSAGRAGANVLTF
DNA: TGTGCCAGTAGTGCCGGGAGAGCTGGGGCCAACGTCCTGACTTTC

D: NA
size: few
V: TRBV5-1
length: 15
J: TRBJ2-7
CDR3: CASSLEGRGNYEQYF
DNA: TGCGCCAGCAGCTTGGAAGGTCGCGGTAACTACGAGCAGTACTTC

D: NA
size: NA
V: TRBV2
length: 16
J: TRBJ1-2
CDR3: CASSELGPRSNYGYTF
DNA: TGTGCCAGCAGTGAATTGGGACCGAGGTCGAACTATGGCTACACCTTC

D: NA
size: NA
V: TRBV7-9
length: 15
J: TRBJ2-1
CDR3: CASSLVYGGPNEQFF
DNA: TGTGCCAGCAGCTTAGTATACGGAGGGCCTAATGAGCAGTTCTTC

D: NA
size: few
V: TRBV7-9
length: 10
J: TRBJ1-1
CDR3: CASSRWEAFF
DNA: TGTGCCAGCAGCCGGTGGGAAGCTTTCTTT

D: NA
size: many
V: TRBV11-2
length: 15
J: TRBJ2-7
CDR3: CASSRGLTSSHEQYF
DNA: TGTGCCAGCAGCCGGGGGCTAACTAGTTCCCACGAGCAGTACTTC

D: NA
size: NA
V: TRBV28
length: 17
J: TRBJ2-2
CDR3: CASSEQTAIANTGELFF
DNA: TGTGCCAGCAGTGAGCAGACTGCTATCGCGAACACCGGGGAGCTGTTTTTT

D: TRBD2
size: many
V: TRBV5-1
length: 14
J: TRBJ2-7
CDR3: CASSPGLTSYEQYF
DNA: TGTGCCAGCAGTCCGGGACTAACCTCCTACGAGCAGTACTTC

D: TRBD1
size: NA
V: TRBV4-1
length: 15
J: TRBJ1-5
CDR3: CASSQGQGERQPQHF
DNA: TGCGCCAGCAGCCAAGGACAGGGAGAGAGGCAGCCCCAGCATTTT

D: NA
size: many
V: TRBV5-6
length: 12
J: TRBJ2-1
CDR3: CASSLANYEQFF
DNA: TGTGCCAGCAGCTTGGCGAACTATGAGCAGTTCTTC

D: TRBD2
size: NA
V: TRBV5-1
length: 17
J: TRBJ2-3
CDR3: CASSSRTGGRGTDTQYF
DNA: TGTGCCAGCAGCTCGAGAACGGGAGGGCGCGGCACAGATACGCAGTATTTT

D: NA
size: many
V: TRBV27
length: 12
J: TRBJ2-7
CDR3: CASSSGAHEQYF
DNA: TGTGCCAGCAGTTCGGGAGCGCACGAGCAGTACTTC

D: NA
size: NA
V: TRBV13
length: 15
J: TRBJ1-1
CDR3: CASSLPSSVNTEAFF
DNA: TGTGCCAGCAGCTTACCGTCCTCGGTGAACACTGAAGCTTTCTTT

D: TRBD1
size: many
V: TRBV30
length: 13
J: TRBJ2-7
CDR3: CAWSRQGAYEQYF
DNA: TGTGCCTGGAGTAGGCAGGGGGCCTACGAGCAGTACTTC

D: NA
size: NA
V: TRBV7-3
length: 13
J: TRBJ2-4
CDR3: CASSSGGENIQYF
DNA: TGTGCCAGCAGCTCCGGAGGGGAAAACATTCAGTACTTC

D: NA
size: NA
V: TRBV10-3
length: 16
J: TRBJ2-7
CDR3: CAISEGMGSNSYEQYF
DNA: TGTGCCATCAGTGAGGGAATGGGCTCAAACTCCTACGAGCAGTACTTC

D: NA
size: NA
V: TRBV20-1
length: 13
J: TRBJ2-2
CDR3: CSARVMNTGELFF
DNA: TGCAGTGCTAGAGTCATGAACACCGGGGAGCTGTTTTTT

D: NA
size: few
V: TRBV6-1
length: 16
J: TRBJ1-1
CDR3: CAISETRYRDSTEAFF
DNA: TGTGCCATCAGTGAGACGAGATACAGGGATAGCACTGAAGCTTTCTTT

D: TRBD1
size: few
V: TRBV7-9
length: 14
J: TRBJ1-1
CDR3: CASSYGQGGNEAFF
DNA: TGTGCCAGCAGCTATGGACAGGGTGGGAATGAAGCTTTCTTT

D: NA
size: few
V: TRBV4-1
length: 16
J: TRBJ1-2
CDR3: CASSQEWAAQGHGYTF
DNA: TGCGCCAGCAGCCAAGAATGGGCAGCTCAAGGCCATGGCTACACCTTC

D: TRBD2
size: few
V: TRBV5-1
length: 16
J: TRBJ2-1
CDR3: CASSTRYSGAYNEQFF
DNA: TGTGCCAGCAGCACCCGGTATAGCGGGGCCTACAATGAGCAGTTCTTC

D: TRBD1
size: many
V: TRBV25-1
length: 15
J: TRBJ2-7
CDR3: CASSESNRGTYEQYF
DNA: TGTGCCAGCAGTGAATCAAACAGGGGGACCTACGAGCAGTACTTC